Listed below are T cell receptor beta chains from one sample, sequenced in a study of cytotoxic CD8 clonotypes in ibrutinib-treated CLL. The method was immunoSEQ multiplex PCR; TCRdb's version includes in-frame clones alone and lacks a portion of them. The sample includes some 150,000 clones, approximately 77% of them seen just once. Specimen: PBMCs, collected after 12 months of ibrutinib treatment. Source of these receptors: a human donor with chronic lymphocytic leukemia. CDR3s include the opening cysteine and the closing phenylalanine or tryptophan. D genes are given only for firm matches. Size is stated for part of the rows, as once, few or many counts, or as a class when the clone is expanded.

clone_size: few; d_call: TRBD1; j_call: TRBJ1-4; v_call: TRBV5-1; cdr3_aa: CASSRTGALNEKLFF; cdr3_nt: TGCGCCAGCAGCCGCACAGGGGCACTAAATGAAAAACTGTTTTTT
clone_size: .; d_call: .; j_call: TRBJ1-3; v_call: TRBV9; cdr3_aa: CASSVALTLSGNTIYF; cdr3_nt: TGTGCCAGCAGCGTAGCCCTAACCCTCTCTGGAAACACCATATATTTT
clone_size: .; d_call: TRBD2; j_call: TRBJ2-3; v_call: TRBV6-5; cdr3_aa: CASSYGGSADTQYF; cdr3_nt: TGTGCCAGCAGTTATGGCGGGAGTGCAGATACGCAGTATTTT
clone_size: .; d_call: TRBD2; j_call: TRBJ2-3; v_call: TRBV5-4; cdr3_aa: CASTYRDYQYF; cdr3_nt: TGTGCCAGCACCTACCGGGACTATCAGTATTTT
clone_size: .; d_call: TRBD1; j_call: TRBJ2-1; v_call: TRBV19; cdr3_aa: CASTFRQGAYNEQFF; cdr3_nt: TGTGCCAGTACCTTTCGCCAGGGGGCTTACAATGAGCAGTTCTTC
clone_size: .; d_call: TRBD1; j_call: TRBJ1-1; v_call: TRBV5-1; cdr3_aa: CASSTGTGGTEAFF; cdr3_nt: TGCGCCAGCAGCACGGGGACAGGGGGCACTGAAGCTTTCTTT
clone_size: .; d_call: .; j_call: TRBJ2-1; v_call: TRBV7-9; cdr3_aa: CASSLGNRNGRNEQFF; cdr3_nt: TGTGCCAGCAGCTTAGGAAACAGGAATGGTCGCAATGAGCAGTTCTTC
clone_size: .; d_call: .; j_call: TRBJ1-3; v_call: TRBV9; cdr3_aa: CASSSPVAGNTIYF; cdr3_nt: TGTGCCAGCAGCAGCCCAGTGGCAGGAAACACCATATATTTT
clone_size: .; d_call: .; j_call: TRBJ2-5; v_call: TRBV6-1; cdr3_aa: CASSVSETQYF; cdr3_nt: TGTGCCAGCAGCGTGTCGGAGACCCAGTACTTC
clone_size: .; d_call: TRBD1; j_call: TRBJ1-1; v_call: TRBV7-9; cdr3_aa: CASSAQQGDTEAFF; cdr3_nt: TGTGCCAGCAGCGCCCAACAGGGGGACACTGAAGCTTTCTTT
clone_size: .; d_call: .; j_call: TRBJ1-1; v_call: TRBV7-2; cdr3_aa: CASSLHMSGNTEAFF; cdr3_nt: TGTGCCAGCAGCTTACATATGTCCGGGAACACTGAAGCTTTCTTT
clone_size: .; d_call: .; j_call: TRBJ1-5; v_call: TRBV6-1; cdr3_aa: CASMQNQPQHF; cdr3_nt: TGTGCCAGCATGCAGAATCAGCCCCAGCATTTT
clone_size: .; d_call: TRBD1; j_call: TRBJ2-5; v_call: TRBV2; cdr3_aa: CASSETGSVAQYF; cdr3_nt: TGTGCCAGCAGCGAGACAGGGTCAGTGGCCCAGTACTTC
clone_size: .; d_call: TRBD2; j_call: TRBJ2-7; v_call: TRBV2; cdr3_aa: CASRDATGLVLYEQYF; cdr3_nt: TGTGCCAGCAGAGATGCTACGGGACTAGTACTTTACGAGCAGTACTTC
clone_size: .; d_call: .; j_call: TRBJ2-1; v_call: TRBV2; cdr3_aa: CASCRLVGDNEQFF; cdr3_nt: TGTGCCAGCTGCCGACTAGTGGGGGACAATGAGCAGTTCTTC
clone_size: once; d_call: .; j_call: TRBJ2-4; v_call: TRBV28; cdr3_aa: CASSFRRAKNIQYF; cdr3_nt: TGTGCCAGCAGTTTCCGGCGGGCCAAAAACATTCAGTACTTC
clone_size: .; d_call: TRBD1; j_call: TRBJ2-7; v_call: TRBV7-2; cdr3_aa: CASSSQGQGGKQYF; cdr3_nt: TGTGCCAGCAGCTCCCAAGGACAGGGTGGGAAGCAGTACTTC
clone_size: .; d_call: TRBD2; j_call: TRBJ2-5; v_call: TRBV28; cdr3_aa: CASSPRGTSGEETQYF; cdr3_nt: TGTGCCAGCAGTCCCCGGGGGACTAGCGGGGAAGAGACCCAGTACTTC
clone_size: .; d_call: .; j_call: TRBJ1-6; v_call: TRBV21-1; cdr3_aa: CASSQDRGNSPLHF; cdr3_nt: TGTGCCAGCAGCCAAGACAGGGGAAATTCACCCCTCCACTTT
clone_size: .; d_call: .; j_call: TRBJ1-5; v_call: TRBV18; cdr3_aa: CASSPDSGNQPQHF; cdr3_nt: TGTGCCAGCTCACCCGACAGTGGCAATCAGCCCCAGCATTTT
clone_size: .; d_call: TRBD2; j_call: TRBJ2-1; v_call: TRBV7-9; cdr3_aa: CASSFEASGGGASNEQFF; cdr3_nt: TGTGCCAGCAGCTTCGAGGCTTCTGGCGGGGGGGCCTCTAATGAGCAGTTCTTC
clone_size: .; d_call: .; j_call: TRBJ2-1; v_call: TRBV19; cdr3_aa: CASHSHLGGDEQFF; cdr3_nt: TGTGCCAGTCACTCACACCTTGGGGGAGATGAGCAGTTCTTC
clone_size: few; d_call: TRBD2; j_call: TRBJ2-1; v_call: TRBV15; cdr3_aa: CATRHGLAGANEQFF; cdr3_nt: TGTGCCACCCGACACGGACTAGCGGGAGCCAATGAGCAGTTCTTC
clone_size: .; d_call: TRBD2; j_call: TRBJ2-3; v_call: TRBV10-3; cdr3_aa: CAITVGLAGGSTDTQYF; cdr3_nt: TGTGCCATCACCGTTGGACTAGCGGGGGGGAGCACAGATACGCAGTATTTT
clone_size: .; d_call: .; j_call: TRBJ2-3; v_call: TRBV5-6; cdr3_aa: CASSLDLRTQYF; cdr3_nt: TGTGCCAGCAGCTTGGATCTGCGTACGCAGTATTTT
clone_size: .; d_call: TRBD1; j_call: TRBJ1-2; v_call: TRBV10-3; cdr3_aa: CAISGGPQGIYGYTF; cdr3_nt: TGTGCCATCAGTGGCGGGCCACAGGGGATCTATGGCTACACCTTC
clone_size: .; d_call: .; j_call: TRBJ2-2; v_call: TRBV6-6; cdr3_aa: CASSLLGSGELFF; cdr3_nt: TGTGCCAGCAGTTTACTCGGATCCGGGGAGCTGTTTTTT
clone_size: .; d_call: .; j_call: TRBJ2-1; v_call: TRBV5-6; cdr3_aa: CASSAPRTGNNEQFF; cdr3_nt: TGTGCCAGCAGCGCACCTAGGACCGGCAACAATGAGCAGTTCTTC
clone_size: few; d_call: TRBD2; j_call: TRBJ2-2; v_call: TRBV7-2; cdr3_aa: CASSFRAGGTGELFF; cdr3_nt: TGTGCCAGCAGCTTTCGAGCGGGAGGAACCGGGGAGCTGTTTTTT
clone_size: .; d_call: TRBD1; j_call: TRBJ1-1; v_call: TRBV6-5; cdr3_aa: CASRRQGSTEAFF; cdr3_nt: TGTGCCAGCAGGAGACAGGGGAGCACTGAAGCTTTCTTT
clone_size: .; d_call: TRBD2; j_call: TRBJ2-4; v_call: TRBV6-5; cdr3_aa: CASSYSSSGGRNIQYF; cdr3_nt: TGTGCCAGCAGTTACTCGTCTAGCGGGGGTCGGAACATTCAGTACTTC
clone_size: .; d_call: .; j_call: TRBJ2-7; v_call: TRBV14; cdr3_aa: CASSQHRPGEQYF; cdr3_nt: TGTGCCAGCAGCCAACACCGCCCCGGGGAGCAGTACTTC
clone_size: once; d_call: .; j_call: TRBJ1-4; v_call: TRBV6-1; cdr3_aa: CASSDQPPGGNEKLFF; cdr3_nt: TGTGCCAGCAGTGACCAGCCCCCGGGAGGAAATGAAAAACTGTTTTTT
clone_size: .; d_call: .; j_call: TRBJ2-4; v_call: TRBV9; cdr3_aa: CASSMGEPKNIQYF; cdr3_nt: TGTGCCAGCAGCATGGGCGAGCCCAAAAACATTCAGTACTTC
clone_size: .; d_call: TRBD1; j_call: TRBJ2-7; v_call: TRBV5-4; cdr3_aa: CASSRIQGSSYEQYF; cdr3_nt: TGTGCCAGCAGCCGAATACAGGGGTCGTCCTACGAGCAGTACTTC
clone_size: .; d_call: .; j_call: TRBJ2-1; v_call: TRBV18; cdr3_aa: CASSPRRADEQFF; cdr3_nt: TGTGCCAGCTCACCACGCAGGGCCGATGAGCAGTTCTTC
clone_size: .; d_call: .; j_call: TRBJ2-2; v_call: TRBV10-3; cdr3_aa: CAISERAGELFF; cdr3_nt: TGTGCCATCAGTGAGAGGGCCGGGGAGCTGTTTTTT
clone_size: .; d_call: .; j_call: TRBJ2-4; v_call: TRBV5-1; cdr3_aa: CASSLSGLNIQYF; cdr3_nt: TGCGCCAGCAGCTTGAGCGGGTTGAACATTCAGTACTTC
clone_size: .; d_call: TRBD2; j_call: TRBJ2-7; v_call: TRBV7-2; cdr3_aa: CASSFSGGGYEQYF; cdr3_nt: TGTGCCAGCAGCTTTAGCGGGGGGGGCTACGAGCAGTACTTC
clone_size: .; d_call: .; j_call: TRBJ2-4; v_call: TRBV29-1; cdr3_aa: CSVEPATKAKNIQYF; cdr3_nt: TGCAGCGTTGAACCCGCCACTAAGGCCAAAAACATTCAGTACTTC
clone_size: .; d_call: TRBD1; j_call: TRBJ2-5; v_call: TRBV9; cdr3_aa: CASSVEGTGYETQYF; cdr3_nt: TGTGCCAGCAGCGTAGAGGGGACAGGGTATGAGACCCAGTACTTC
clone_size: .; d_call: .; j_call: TRBJ1-1; v_call: TRBV5-1; cdr3_aa: CASRDMNTEAFF; cdr3_nt: TGCGCCAGCAGGGACATGAACACTGAAGCTTTCTTT